These 21 T cell receptor beta chains came from one sample sequenced in a study of T-cell memory formation after mild COVID-19. MiXCR, run by TCRdb on the 5' RACE reads, gives a single entry per CDR3 protein. Found here are hundreds of thousands of distinct CDR3 sequences, roughly 22% of them singletons; the top ten hold around 7.7%. Sequencing used PBMCs or a T cell subset sorted from them (not recorded which). Receptors originate from an adult woman who had mild COVID-19 (a few samples of this study predate the infection). Cell type and time point are not known.

The V call is TRBV12-3 or TRBV12-4, the J call TRBJ1-2; D is possibly TRBD1 (5 bases). There are 14 residues in the CDR3. V lost 2 bases to trimming and J lost 8 bases, with 15 bases between them. CDR3 DNA sequence: TGTGCCAGCAGTTTAAGCAGGGATTTCCGCGGCTACACCTTC. It yields the protein CASSLSRDFRGYTF.

This clonotype appeared once. A read error may account for a junction end that differs from germline. This chain's CDR3 is CASGFGNTEAFF. CDR3 bases: TGTGCCAGCGGTTTCGGGAACACTGAAGCTTTCTTT. This chain joins TRBV27 and TRBJ1-1; no firm D call. Germline loops: CDR1 MNHEY, CDR2 SMNVEV (reference sequence). This CDR3 contains 12 residues.

The CDR3, as DNA: TGCAGTGCTAGCCGACAGGGCCCCAATGAGCAGTTCTTC. Protein: CSASRQGPNEQFF. J is TRBJ2-1 and V is TRBV20-1; 7 positions match TRBD1. The CDR3 is 13 amino acids. The germline CDR1 and CDR2 sequences are DFQATT and SNEGSKA (reference sequence). V lost 3 bases, J lost 6 bases, and 5 bases stayed unmatched.

The chain links TRBV6-2 or TRBV6-3 to TRBJ2-6; no clear D. V was shortened by 3 bases and J by 3 bases, with 6 bases between the two germline ends. The CDR3 spans 14 residues. Germline lookup yields CDR1 MNHEY and CDR2 SVGEGT. The CDR3 loop is CASSYVSGANVLTF. Here the CDR3 DNA reads TGTGCCAGCAGTTATGTGAGTGGGGCCAACGTCCTGACTTTC.

This clonotype was detected a few times. The V gene is TRBV29-1, the J gene TRBJ2-7; TRBD2 agrees at 11 bases. V shed 0 bases and J 1 base; nucleotides not matched to a gene: 5. The germline V gene has CDR1 SQVTM and CDR2 ANQGSEA. The CDR3 contains 16 residues. The CDR3 DNA sequence: TGCAGCGTTGAAGAAAGACTAGCGGGGAATTCCTACGAGCAGTACTTC. Encoded protein: CSVEERLAGNSYEQYF.

This chain links TRBV10-3 with TRBJ1-1; TRBD1 matches 12 bases. The V gene end was trimmed by 10 bases and the J gene end by 3 bases; junction bases not matched to a gene: 9. The CDR3 is 15 amino acids. The germline V gene encodes CDR1 ENHRY and CDR2 SYGVKD. DNA of the CDR3: TGTGCCACTTGGGACAGGGGGCGAGGAGACACTGAAGCTTTCTTT. Translation gives CATWDRGRGDTEAFF.

This clonotype was counted a single time. The rearrangement links TRBV12-3 or TRBV12-4 to TRBJ1-2, with a tentative D call TRBD1 (5 bases). Trimming removed 6 bases at V and 6 bases at J, with 20 bases between. This CDR3 spans 15 amino acids. CDR3 region: CASSLGTANGDGYTF. In nucleotides, the CDR3 is TGTGCCAGCAGCCTTGGGACGGCGAATGGCGATGGCTACACCTTC.

This sequence joins TRBV11-3 and TRBJ2-5, with D unresolved. V was clipped by 5 bases and J by 4 bases, with 11 bases between them. CDR3 length: 13 amino acids. Germline V gene lookup returns CDR1 SGHNT and CDR2 YENEEA. This CDR3 is CASSPGRRETQYF. The CDR3 DNA follows: TGTGCCAGCAGCCCTGGCAGGAGAGAGACCCAGTACTTC. Full variable domain (rest looked up from reference TRBV11-3 and TRBJ2-5): EAGVVQSPRYKIIEKKQPVAFWCNPISGHNTLYWYLQNLGQGPELLIRYENEEAVDDSQLPKDRFSAERLKGVDSTLKIQPAELGDSAVYLCASSPGRRETQYFGPGTRLLVL.

This clonotype was recorded a few times. The V and J genes are TRBV29-1 and TRBJ2-3; no clear D. There are 14 residues in the CDR3. Between the trimmed V and J ends, which lost 4 bases and 6 bases, there was a span of 17 bases. Germline V CDR1 and CDR2: SQVTM, ANQGSEA. The chain's CDR3 is CSVGLPRRPDTQYF. In DNA form, the CDR3 reads TGCAGCGTTGGTCTCCCACGGAGACCTGATACGCAGTATTTT.

This clonotype was recorded a few times. The gene calls are TRBV3-1 and TRBJ2-4; D could derive from TRBD1 or TRBD2 (5 bases each). The CDR3 length is 14 residues. Germline V CDR1 and CDR2: LGHDT, YNNKEL (reference sequence). V was trimmed by 8 bases and J by 0 bases, leaving 11 bases between them. The CDR3 nucleotides read TGTGCCAGCGCGAGGGGATTAGCCAAAAACATTCAGTACTTC. Protein product: CASARGLAKNIQYF.

There are a few counts of this clonotype. The chain has TRBV7-2 and TRBJ2-1; either TRBD1 or TRBD2 may supply D (5 bases each). The CDR3 totals 14 residues. Germline V lookup: CDR1 SGHTA, CDR2 FQGNSA. The germline V and J ends were trimmed by 5 bases and 1 base, with 9 bases remaining between them. CDR3: CASSRDLSYNEQFF. The CDR3 nucleotides read TGTGCCAGCAGCCGGGACCTTTCCTACAATGAGCAGTTCTTC.

The chain recombines TRBV15 with TRBJ2-3; 8 nucleotides match TRBD2. V dropped 3 bases and J dropped 0; count of bases not matched to a gene: 5. This CDR3 spans 16 amino acids. The V gene's germline CDR1 is LNHNV and CDR2 YYDKDF (reference sequence). CDR3 region: CATSSTSGTSTDTQYF. In nucleotides, the CDR3 is TGTGCCACCAGCAGTACTAGCGGTACTAGCACAGATACGCAGTATTTT.

This clonotype was seen a few times. The gene calls are TRBV2 and TRBJ2-3, with D possibly being TRBD1 (6 bases). CDR3 length: 12 amino acids. Germline V gene data show CDR1 as SNHLY and CDR2 as FYNNEI. Trimming removed 7 bases from V and 3 bases from J, with 8 bases in between. The CDR3 spells CASTTGTDTQYF. The CDR3 region has the DNA TGTGCCAGCACCACAGGGACAGATACGCAGTATTTT.

With regard to this clonotype: A read error may explain this, as a much larger clone is one base away. The V gene is TRBV9, the J gene TRBJ2-1; D remains ambiguous. The V end was cut by 0 bases, the J end by 5 bases, with 6 bases between. CDR1 and CDR2 from the germline V gene are SGDLS and YYNGEE. The CDR3 runs to 13 residues. CDR3 DNA sequence: TGTGCCAGCAGCGTAGACCCCAACAATGAGCAGTTCTTC. Its translation is CASSVDPNNEQFF.

This clonotype was found a few times. The chain uses TRBV12-3 or TRBV12-4 and TRBJ1-1; possible D gene TRBD1, 5 bases. Trimming shortened V by 3 bases and J by 6 bases, and 14 bases separated the two germline ends. There are 14 residues in the CDR3. This chain's CDR3 is CASSFGGVFSEAFF. CDR3 in DNA: TGTGCCAGCAGTTTCGGAGGGGTATTCTCTGAAGCTTTCTTT.

This clonotype was seen more than once but under ten times. The CDR3 reads CASSETPTPQGAFVGGSYEQYF. The CDR3 DNA reads TGTGCCAGCAGTGAAACCCCTACCCCACAGGGGGCGTTCGTGGGGGGCTCCTACGAGCAGTACTTC. V is TRBV12-3 or TRBV12-4 and J is TRBJ2-7; the match to TRBD1 covers 9 bases. J was trimmed by 0 bases and V by 5 bases; bases with no gene match: 26. The CDR3 has 22 residues.

CDR3 sequence (DNA): TGCGCCAGCAGCCAAGTTACAGGGGGCTCCTACGAGCAGTACTTC. Translation: CASSQVTGGSYEQYF. This chain joins TRBV4-1 and TRBJ2-7, with TRBD1 matching 8 bases. From germline, CDR1 is MGHRA and CDR2 YSYEKL. The CDR3 loop spans 15 amino acids. Unmatched junction bases numbered 2, after V lost 1 base and J lost 0 bases.

This rearrangement joins TRBV5-4 to TRBJ1-1; TRBD1 matches at 7 bases. Unmatched junction bases numbered 11, after V lost 6 bases and J lost 3 bases. In germline, CDR1 is SGHNT, CDR2 YYREEE (reference sequence). This CDR3 spans 15 amino acids. In DNA, the CDR3 is TGTGCCAGCAATGACCCACAGGGGAGGGACACTGAAGCTTTCTTT. As protein: CASNDPQGRDTEAFF.

This chain connects TRBV12-5 to TRBJ2-7; 7 nucleotides match TRBD1. J lost 6 bases, V lost 5 bases, and 16 bases had no gene match. The CDR3 spans 16 residues. Germline values: CDR1 LGHNT, CDR2 FRNRAP. This CDR3 reads CASGTHPGQIPSEQYF. The CDR3 DNA reads as TGTGCTAGTGGTACCCATCCGGGACAGATACCTTCCGAGCAGTACTTC.

This clonotype was observed a few times. The J gene is TRBJ1-1, the V gene TRBV6-2 or TRBV6-3; D possibly corresponds to TRBD1 (5 bases). Germline V gene data show CDR1 as MNHEY and CDR2 as SVGEGT. This CDR3 spans 13 amino acids. Trimming took 5 bases from V and 4 from J, leaving 11 bases between them. CDR3 loop: CASSTNGGTEAFF. CDR3 sequence (DNA): TGTGCCAGCAGTACTAACGGGGGCACTGAAGCTTTCTTT.

The table lists this clonotype with a few counts. The chain has TRBV7-9 and TRBJ2-4; unclear D gene. CDR3 length equals 13 residues. Germline CDR1 is SEHNR and CDR2 is FQNEAQ (reference sequence). Trimming took 0 bases from V and 6 from J, leaving 6 bases between them. The CDR3 coding sequence is TGTGCCAGCAGCTTAGCGCCCGTAAACATTCAGTACTTC. It specifies CASSLAPVNIQYF.